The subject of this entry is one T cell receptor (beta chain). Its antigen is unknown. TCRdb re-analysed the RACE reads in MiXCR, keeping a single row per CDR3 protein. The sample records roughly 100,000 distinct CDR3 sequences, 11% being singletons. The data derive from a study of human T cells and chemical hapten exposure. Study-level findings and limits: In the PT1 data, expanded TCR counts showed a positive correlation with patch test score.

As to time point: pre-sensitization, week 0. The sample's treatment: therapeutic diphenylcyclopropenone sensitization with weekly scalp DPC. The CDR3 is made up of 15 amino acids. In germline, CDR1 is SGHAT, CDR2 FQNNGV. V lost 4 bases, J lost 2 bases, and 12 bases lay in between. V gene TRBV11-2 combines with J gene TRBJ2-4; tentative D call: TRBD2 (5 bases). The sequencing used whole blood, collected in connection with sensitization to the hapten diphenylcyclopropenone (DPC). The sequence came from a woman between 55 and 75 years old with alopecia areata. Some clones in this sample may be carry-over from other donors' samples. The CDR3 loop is CASSSTTGSKNIQYF. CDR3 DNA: TGTGCCAGCAGCTCAACGACGGGATCCAAAAACATTCAGTACTTC.